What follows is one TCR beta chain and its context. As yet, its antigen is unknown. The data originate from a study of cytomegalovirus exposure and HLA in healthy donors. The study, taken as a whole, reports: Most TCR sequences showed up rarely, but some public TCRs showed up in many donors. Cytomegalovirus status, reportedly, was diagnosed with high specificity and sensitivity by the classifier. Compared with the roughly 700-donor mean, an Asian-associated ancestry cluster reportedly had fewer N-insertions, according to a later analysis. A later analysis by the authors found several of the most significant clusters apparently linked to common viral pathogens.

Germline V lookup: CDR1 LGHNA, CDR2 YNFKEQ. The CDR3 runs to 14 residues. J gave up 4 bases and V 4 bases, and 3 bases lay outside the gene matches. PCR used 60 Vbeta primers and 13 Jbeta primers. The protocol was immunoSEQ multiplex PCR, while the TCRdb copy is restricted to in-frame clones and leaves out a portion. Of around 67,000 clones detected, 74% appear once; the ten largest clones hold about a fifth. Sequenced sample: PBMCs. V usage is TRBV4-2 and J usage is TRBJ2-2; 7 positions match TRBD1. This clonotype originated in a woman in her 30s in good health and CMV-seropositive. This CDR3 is CASSPPGGTGELFF. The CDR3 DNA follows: TGTGCCAGCAGCCCACCAGGGGGCACCGGGGAGCTGTTTTTT.